These T cell receptor beta chains were read from a single sample in a study of shared clonotypes between healthy human individuals. Assay used: immunoSEQ multiplex PCR; TCRdb lists only in-frame clones, some missing. The sample has about 1,900,000 clones, about 95% seen once. What was sequenced was naive CD8+ T cells sorted from blood. The receptors originated from a man aged 18-30 years in good health. CDR3s include the opening cysteine and the closing phenylalanine or tryptophan. The order of the fields is V gene, J gene, clone size, D gene, CDR3 DNA, CDR3 protein. D genes are given only for firm matches. Clone size appears in some rows only: once, few, many, or a class for an expanded clone.

>TRBV6-6|TRBJ2-2|.|.
TGTGCCAGCCTCTTTGGGACCCACACCGGGGAGCTGTTTTTT
CASLFGTHTGELFF
>TRBV10-2|TRBJ2-7|few|TRBD2
TGCGCCAGCAGCGATAGCGGGAGCGAGCAGTACTTC
CASSDSGSEQYF
>TRBV6-6|TRBJ2-5|.|.
TGTGCCAGCAGTTACCCCCCCGGGACTGGGGAGACCCAGTACTTC
CASSYPPGTGETQYF
>TRBV21-1|TRBJ2-7|.|.
TGTGCCAGCAGCAATCCAGGGTCCGAAGGAGTCTGCGAGCAGTACTTC
CASSNPGSEGVCEQYF
>TRBV7-6|TRBJ2-2|.|.
TGTGCCAGCAGCTTTTTAGGGGTCGGGCCCGGGGAGCTGTTTTTT
CASSFLGVGPGELFF
>TRBV7-9|TRBJ1-5|.|TRBD1
TGTGCCAGCAGCTTAGTCTCAGCTGCGGGACAGGGAAATCAGCCCCAGCATTTT
CASSLVSAAGQGNQPQHF
>TRBV5-6|TRBJ1-1|.|.
TGTGCCAGCAGCTTGGTAAAAGACGGGGCTTTCTTT
CASSLVKDGAFF
>TRBV5-3|TRBJ2-5|.|TRBD1
TGTGCCAGAAGCTTGACTCCTACAGGGGGTCCAGAGACCCAGTACTTC
CARSLTPTGGPETQYF
>TRBV10-1|TRBJ1-1|.|TRBD1
TGCGCCAGCATTCCCCGGGACAGACAAGGGAACACTGAAGCTTTCTTT
CASIPRDRQGNTEAFF
>TRBV5-1|TRBJ1-1|few|.
TGCGCCAGCAGCTTCCTAGGAGGGAACACTGAAGCTTTCTTT
CASSFLGGNTEAFF
>TRBV14|TRBJ2-5|.|.
TGTGCCAGCAGCCAAGGCCAGGGGCGCAGGGAGACCCAGTACTTC
CASSQGQGRRETQYF
>TRBV6-1|TRBJ1-5|once|TRBD1
TGTGCCAGCAGTGAATTCCGGGACAGCTCCAATCAGCCCCAGCATTTT
CASSEFRDSSNQPQHF
>TRBV29-1|TRBJ2-6|once|.
TGCAGCGTCGTGGAGATAGTCACTGGGGCCAACGTCCTGACTTTC
CSVVEIVTGANVLTF
>TRBV5-1|TRBJ1-5|.|.
TGCGCCAGCAGCTTGGACTGGGGTCAGCCCCAGCATTTT
CASSLDWGQPQHF
>TRBV27|TRBJ2-5|.|.
TGTGCCAGTAGGCCTAGGGATTCGGGGGAGACCCAGTACTTC
CASRPRDSGETQYF
>TRBV13|TRBJ2-1|.|TRBD2
TGTGCCAGCAGCTCGGGACTAGCGGGACCCCACAATGAGCAGTTCTTC
CASSSGLAGPHNEQFF
>TRBV2|TRBJ2-7|.|TRBD2
TGTGCCAGCATCCCGACAGCTTTAATAGGGATGGCTAGCGGGAACTACGAGCAGTACTTC
CASIPTALIGMASGNYEQYF
>TRBV4-3|TRBJ2-1|.|TRBD2
TGCGCCAGCAGCCCGAGACTAGCGGGAGGTTTTCGCAATGAGCAGTTCTTC
CASSPRLAGGFRNEQFF
>TRBV5-8|TRBJ2-7|.|.
TGTGCCAGCAGCTTGAACCAGAACTCCTACGAGCAGTACTTC
CASSLNQNSYEQYF
>TRBV5-8|TRBJ1-6|.|.
TGTGCCAGCAGCACCCGAGGGGCCTATAATTCACCCCTCCACTTT
CASSTRGAYNSPLHF
>TRBV11-2|TRBJ2-5|.|TRBD2
TGTGCCAGCAGAGAGAGCGGGGGGGTGCAAGAGACCCAGTACTTC
CASRESGGVQETQYF
>TRBV7-9|TRBJ2-2|.|.
TGTGCCAGCAGCTCGGTTGGAGGAGGCGCCGGGGAGCTGTTTTTT
CASSSVGGGAGELFF
>TRBV15|TRBJ2-3|.|TRBD1
TGTGCCACCAGCAGAGATGGACAGGGGGATGAAGATACGCAGTATTTT
CATSRDGQGDEDTQYF
>TRBV5-6|TRBJ1-2|once|.
TGTGCCAGCAGCTCGACAGTCGGTAGCTATGGCTACACCTTC
CASSSTVGSYGYTF
>TRBV11-2|TRBJ2-4|.|.
TGTGCCAGCAGCCCCCCCATCCGGGGGGCTGTCGAAAACATTCAGTACTTC
CASSPPIRGAVENIQYF
>TRBV7-2|TRBJ1-2|.|TRBD1
TGTGCCAGCAGCAGTCCACTGGCGGGACAGACAAACTATGGCTACACCTTC
CASSSPLAGQTNYGYTF
>TRBV5-1|TRBJ2-7|.|TRBD1
TGCGCCAGCAGCTCCGGACAGGGGTTGAACGAGCAGTACTTC
CASSSGQGLNEQYF
>TRBV5-4|TRBJ2-5|once|.
TGTGCCAGCAGCTTCCGTGAGGGCGGGGCCTACCAAGAGACCCAGTACTTC
CASSFREGGAYQETQYF
>TRBV5-6|TRBJ2-3|.|.
TGTGCCAGCAGGGAGGGAGCAGATACGCAGTATTTT
CASREGADTQYF
>TRBV7-9|TRBJ2-3|.|.
TGTGCCAGCAGCTTTCCGCTGAGAGATACGCAGTATTTT
CASSFPLRDTQYF
>TRBV15|TRBJ2-7|.|TRBD2
TGTGCCACCAGCAGAGTACGGGAGGGCCTTTACGAGCAGTACTTC
CATSRVREGLYEQYF
>TRBV30|TRBJ1-5|.|.
TGTGCCTGGAGTCCCGACAGAGGGTTTAATCAGCCCCAGCATTTT
CAWSPDRGFNQPQHF
>TRBV27|TRBJ1-4|.|TRBD1
TGTGCCAGCAGTCCGCACCACAGGGGAATACAGTCCATTGCAACTAATGAAAAACTGTTTTTT
CASSPHHRGIQSIATNEKLFF
>TRBV4-1|TRBJ2-7|.|TRBD2
TGCGCCAGCAGCCAACTAATTACTAGCGGAGCCTCCTACGAGCAGTACTTC
CASSQLITSGASYEQYF
>TRBV5-1|TRBJ2-2|once|TRBD1
TGCGCCAGCAGCCCGACAGGGTTTGAATGGTCCGGGGAGCTGTTTTTT
CASSPTGFEWSGELFF
>TRBV7-6|TRBJ1-2|.|.
TGTGCCAGCAGCTTACCCCCACAGAACTATGGCTACACCTTC
CASSLPPQNYGYTF
>TRBV11-2|TRBJ1-1|.|.
TGTGCCAGCAGCTTAGCCGGAACTGAAGCTTTCTTT
CASSLAGTEAFF